Detailed here is one TCR beta chain. This sample was taken from a study of response to subunit inactivated influenza vaccine. MiXCR was run by TCRdb on the RT-PCR reads, yielding one entry per CDR3 protein. The table records about 620,000 distinct CDR3 sequences, roughly 10% of them present only once. The CDR3 sequence is 15 residues long. V lost 4 bases, J lost 6 bases, and 17 bases lay in between. This sample also belongs to another study, concerning T cells expressing NK-cell markers. As reported in that work: 5'RACE template switching with UMIs produced the TCR beta cDNA.

The chain has TRBV12-3 or TRBV12-4 and TRBJ2-3; D perhaps matches TRBD1 (6 bases). This clonotype was sampled from a man aged 50 to 60 who received an inactivated influenza vaccine. The material was PBMCs from blood, obtained on the day of vaccination. The CDR3 DNA follows: TGTGCCAGCAGTTCTCCCCCCAGGGGAAGGGATACGCAGTATTTT. This gives the protein CASSSPPRGRDTQYF.